A selection of T cell receptor beta chains follows, all from one sample in a study of human T cells and chemical hapten exposure. One entry per CDR3 protein, called by TCRdb with MiXCR from the RACE reads. The table lists about 260,000 distinct CDR3 sequences, about 9.4% of them singletons. The sequences come from whole blood, collected in connection with sensitization to the hapten diphenylcyclopropenone (DPC). Every receptor here comes from a middle-aged woman with alopecia areata. Some clones in this sample may be carry-over from other donors' samples. CDR3s include the opening cysteine and the closing phenylalanine or tryptophan. D genes are given only for firm matches. Expanded clones are given a class, and other clones once, few, many or no size at all.

CDR3aa: CASSPASQGRSGNTIYF
CDR3nt: TGTGCCAGCAGCCCCGCGAGCCAGGGGCGCTCTGGAAACACCATATATTTT
d_gene: -
v_gene: TRBV3-1
abundance: few
len: 17
j_gene: TRBJ1-3

CDR3aa: CASSLYGSSYEQYF
CDR3nt: TGTGCCAGCAGTTTGTATGGGTCCTCTTACGAGCAGTACTTC
d_gene: -
v_gene: TRBV27
abundance: many
len: 14
j_gene: TRBJ2-7

CDR3aa: CASSLGTTEAFF
CDR3nt: TGTGCCAGCAGTTTAGGTACAACAGAAGCTTTCTTT
d_gene: -
v_gene: TRBV28
abundance: many
len: 12
j_gene: TRBJ1-1

CDR3aa: CATSRDNPGNEQFF
CDR3nt: TGTGCCACCAGCAGAGATAATCCAGGGAATGAGCAGTTCTTC
d_gene: -
v_gene: TRBV15
abundance: many
len: 14
j_gene: TRBJ2-1

CDR3aa: CASSEYEVLQQYF
CDR3nt: TGTGCCAGCAGTGAATACGAGGTCTTACAGCAGTACTTC
d_gene: -
v_gene: TRBV25-1
abundance: few
len: 13
j_gene: TRBJ2-7

CDR3aa: CASSLTDSNQPQHF
CDR3nt: TGTGCCAGCAGCTTGACAGATAGCAATCAGCCCCAGCATTTT
d_gene: -
v_gene: TRBV6-2/TRBV6-3
abundance: -
len: 14
j_gene: TRBJ1-5

CDR3aa: CASSQDPGIANEQFF
CDR3nt: TGTGCCAGCAGCCAAGATCCGGGCATCGCCAATGAGCAGTTCTTC
d_gene: -
v_gene: TRBV14
abundance: many
len: 15
j_gene: TRBJ2-1

CDR3aa: CASSRAAGTGYGYTF
CDR3nt: TGTGCCAGCAGTAGAGCAGCCGGGACAGGATATGGCTACACCTTC
d_gene: TRBD1
v_gene: TRBV6-6
abundance: many
len: 15
j_gene: TRBJ1-2

CDR3aa: CASSFGRPYNEQFF
CDR3nt: TGTGCCAGCAGTTTCGGCAGGCCCTACAATGAGCAGTTCTTC
d_gene: -
v_gene: TRBV12-3/TRBV12-4
abundance: -
len: 14
j_gene: TRBJ2-1

CDR3aa: CASSLSGPSLRELFF
CDR3nt: TGTGCCAGCAGTTTATCTGGGCCCTCCTTAAGGGAGCTGTTTTTT
d_gene: -
v_gene: TRBV27
abundance: many
len: 15
j_gene: TRBJ2-2

CDR3aa: CSAFMGLATTYNEQFF
CDR3nt: TGCAGTGCTTTCATGGGACTAGCTACCACGTACAATGAGCAGTTCTTC
d_gene: TRBD2
v_gene: TRBV20-1
abundance: -
len: 16
j_gene: TRBJ2-1

CDR3aa: CASTPGTRGYTF
CDR3nt: TGTGCCAGCACCCCGGGCACGAGGGGCTACACCTTC
d_gene: -
v_gene: TRBV12-3/TRBV12-4
abundance: many
len: 12
j_gene: TRBJ1-2

CDR3aa: CASSLSGGGTEAFF
CDR3nt: TGTGCCAGCAGCCTTAGCGGGGGGGGAACTGAAGCTTTCTTT
d_gene: -
v_gene: TRBV3-1
abundance: few
len: 14
j_gene: TRBJ1-1

CDR3aa: CSASSAIPSTDTQYF
CDR3nt: TGCAGTGCTAGTTCGGCGATTCCTAGCACAGATACGCAGTATTTT
d_gene: -
v_gene: TRBV20-1
abundance: -
len: 15
j_gene: TRBJ2-3

CDR3aa: CASSRRGGRAPIDGYTF
CDR3nt: TGTGCCAGCAGCCGTAGGGGGGGGCGGGCCCCCATTGATGGCTACACCTTC
d_gene: -
v_gene: TRBV7-2
abundance: few
len: 17
j_gene: TRBJ1-2

CDR3aa: CASSWQSSYEQYF
CDR3nt: TGTGCCAGCAGTTGGCAGAGCTCCTACGAGCAGTACTTC
d_gene: -
v_gene: TRBV12-3/TRBV12-4
abundance: few
len: 13
j_gene: TRBJ2-7

CDR3aa: CASSPGLMVGTQYF
CDR3nt: TGTGCCAGCAGTCCGGGACTGATGGTTGGGACCCAGTACTTC
d_gene: -
v_gene: TRBV28
abundance: many
len: 14
j_gene: TRBJ2-5

CDR3aa: CASSRRWISYEQYF
CDR3nt: TGTGCCAGCAGCCGTAGATGGATCTCCTACGAGCAGTACTTC
d_gene: -
v_gene: TRBV7-2
abundance: -
len: 14
j_gene: TRBJ2-7

CDR3aa: CSVEPAPDTQYF
CDR3nt: TGCAGCGTTGAGCCAGCCCCAGATACGCAGTATTTT
d_gene: -
v_gene: TRBV29-1
abundance: many
len: 12
j_gene: TRBJ2-3

CDR3aa: CASSLTGDEQYF
CDR3nt: TGTGCCAGCAGCCTCACAGGGGACGAGCAGTACTTC
d_gene: TRBD1
v_gene: TRBV7-9
abundance: many
len: 12
j_gene: TRBJ2-7

CDR3aa: CSARDPGQYNEQFF
CDR3nt: TGCAGTGCTAGGGATCCGGGACAGTACAATGAGCAGTTCTTC
d_gene: TRBD1
v_gene: TRBV20-1
abundance: -
len: 14
j_gene: TRBJ2-1

CDR3aa: CASTLGSTNEQFF
CDR3nt: TGTGCCAGCACCCTAGGCTCTACTAATGAGCAGTTCTTC
d_gene: -
v_gene: TRBV28
abundance: -
len: 13
j_gene: TRBJ2-1

CDR3aa: CSVPRDTLWNEQFF
CDR3nt: TGCAGCGTTCCCCGGGACACACTTTGGAATGAGCAGTTCTTC
d_gene: -
v_gene: TRBV29-1
abundance: -
len: 14
j_gene: TRBJ2-1

CDR3aa: CASSDGENTEAFF
CDR3nt: TGTGCCAGCAGTGACGGGGAGAACACTGAAGCTTTCTTT
d_gene: -
v_gene: TRBV6-4
abundance: few
len: 13
j_gene: TRBJ1-1

CDR3aa: CASSLALSSHNEQFF
CDR3nt: TGCGCCAGCAGCTTGGCCCTCTCCTCCCACAATGAGCAGTTCTTC
d_gene: -
v_gene: TRBV5-1
abundance: few
len: 15
j_gene: TRBJ2-1

CDR3aa: CASSGTSGKSSYNEQFF
CDR3nt: TGTGCCAGCAGTGGGACTAGCGGGAAGAGCTCCTACAATGAGCAGTTCTTC
d_gene: TRBD2
v_gene: TRBV25-1
abundance: many
len: 17
j_gene: TRBJ2-1

CDR3aa: CSATGTENTGELFF
CDR3nt: TGCAGTGCCACCGGGACAGAGAACACCGGGGAGCTGTTTTTT
d_gene: TRBD1
v_gene: TRBV20-1
abundance: -
len: 14
j_gene: TRBJ2-2

CDR3aa: CASSPRGEDNSPLHF
CDR3nt: TGTGCCAGCAGTCCTCGAGGGGAGGATAATTCACCCCTCCACTTT
d_gene: -
v_gene: TRBV12-3/TRBV12-4
abundance: -
len: 15
j_gene: TRBJ1-6

CDR3aa: CASSFFRWSGAPPEQYF
CDR3nt: TGTGCCAGCAGTTTCTTTCGGTGGTCGGGTGCCCCCCCCGAGCAGTACTTC
d_gene: -
v_gene: TRBV28
abundance: few
len: 17
j_gene: TRBJ2-7

CDR3aa: CASSPRASGVGYGYTF
CDR3nt: TGTGCCAGCAGCCCAAGGGCATCGGGCGTGGGCTATGGCTACACCTTC
d_gene: -
v_gene: TRBV7-2
abundance: many
len: 16
j_gene: TRBJ1-2

CDR3aa: CATVTWDEQYF
CDR3nt: TGTGCCACCGTGACCTGGGACGAGCAGTACTTC
d_gene: -
v_gene: TRBV6-1
abundance: -
len: 11
j_gene: TRBJ2-7

CDR3aa: CSARGLAGAPDTQYF
CDR3nt: TGCAGTGCTAGGGGACTAGCGGGAGCCCCAGATACGCAGTATTTT
d_gene: TRBD2
v_gene: TRBV20-1
abundance: -
len: 15
j_gene: TRBJ2-3

CDR3aa: CASNPLGRGLETQYF
CDR3nt: TGTGCCAGCAACCCGCTTGGCAGGGGGCTGGAGACCCAGTACTTC
d_gene: TRBD1
v_gene: TRBV7-9
abundance: few
len: 15
j_gene: TRBJ2-5

CDR3aa: CASSYTGGVPSDTQYF
CDR3nt: TGTGCCAGCAGTTACACAGGGGGGGTCCCTTCAGATACGCAGTATTTT
d_gene: -
v_gene: TRBV6-5
abundance: -
len: 16
j_gene: TRBJ2-3

CDR3aa: CASSRHMDPYEQYF
CDR3nt: TGTGCCAGCAGTCGACACATGGATCCCTACGAGCAGTACTTC
d_gene: -
v_gene: TRBV6-2/TRBV6-3
abundance: -
len: 14
j_gene: TRBJ2-7

CDR3aa: CASSVGLDSYEQYF
CDR3nt: TGTGCCAGCAGTGTCGGACTGGACTCCTACGAGCAGTACTTC
d_gene: -
v_gene: TRBV6-2/TRBV6-3
abundance: -
len: 14
j_gene: TRBJ2-7

CDR3aa: CASSYRDRDEQYF
CDR3nt: TGTGCCAGCAGTTACCGGGACAGAGATGAGCAGTACTTC
d_gene: TRBD1
v_gene: TRBV6-6
abundance: -
len: 13
j_gene: TRBJ2-7

CDR3aa: CASSLMVQYETQYF
CDR3nt: TGTGCCAGCAGCTTAATGGTGCAATACGAGACCCAGTACTTC
d_gene: -
v_gene: TRBV7-2
abundance: few
len: 14
j_gene: TRBJ2-5

CDR3aa: CASSLSPLLSTDTQYF
CDR3nt: TGTGCCAGCAGCTTATCCCCCCTCCTGAGCACAGATACGCAGTATTTT
d_gene: -
v_gene: TRBV7-2
abundance: few
len: 16
j_gene: TRBJ2-3

CDR3aa: CASSFISDEQYF
CDR3nt: TGTGCCAGCAGCTTCATTTCGGACGAGCAGTACTTC
d_gene: -
v_gene: TRBV7-8
abundance: -
len: 12
j_gene: TRBJ2-7

CDR3aa: CSVRGRGNTEAFF
CDR3nt: TGCAGCGTTCGGGGCAGGGGAAACACTGAAGCTTTCTTT
d_gene: -
v_gene: TRBV29-1
abundance: many
len: 13
j_gene: TRBJ1-1

CDR3aa: CASRDTGTANEKLFF
CDR3nt: TGTGCCAGCAGAGACACCGGGACAGCCAATGAAAAACTGTTTTTT
d_gene: TRBD1
v_gene: TRBV12-3/TRBV12-4
abundance: -
len: 15
j_gene: TRBJ1-4

CDR3aa: CASSLYASARAADTQYF
CDR3nt: TGTGCCAGCAGCCTATACGCCTCGGCCAGGGCGGCTGATACGCAGTATTTT
d_gene: -
v_gene: TRBV27
abundance: few
len: 17
j_gene: TRBJ2-3

CDR3aa: CASSYGVIYGYTF
CDR3nt: TGTGCCAGCAGTTACGGGGTTATCTATGGCTACACCTTC
d_gene: -
v_gene: TRBV6-2/TRBV6-3
abundance: few
len: 13
j_gene: TRBJ1-2

CDR3aa: CASRQGGNEQFF
CDR3nt: TGTGCCAGCAGACAGGGGGGGAATGAGCAGTTCTTC
d_gene: -
v_gene: TRBV12-3/TRBV12-4
abundance: few
len: 12
j_gene: TRBJ2-1

CDR3aa: CASSYGQIETQYF
CDR3nt: TGTGCCAGCAGTTACGGTCAAATAGAGACCCAGTACTTC
d_gene: -
v_gene: TRBV6-2/TRBV6-3
abundance: few
len: 13
j_gene: TRBJ2-5

CDR3aa: CGSSHRDRGLSGANVLTF
CDR3nt: TGTGGCAGCAGTCACCGGGACAGGGGACTTTCTGGGGCCAACGTCCTGACTTTC
d_gene: TRBD1
v_gene: TRBV6-5
abundance: -
len: 18
j_gene: TRBJ2-6

CDR3aa: CASSYGPIYEQYF
CDR3nt: TGTGCCAGCAGTTATGGGCCCATCTACGAGCAGTACTTC
d_gene: -
v_gene: TRBV6-2/TRBV6-3
abundance: few
len: 13
j_gene: TRBJ2-7

CDR3aa: CASSLGGWSYEQYF
CDR3nt: TGTGCCAGCAGTTTAGGAGGGTGGTCCTACGAGCAGTACTTC
d_gene: -
v_gene: TRBV28
abundance: -
len: 14
j_gene: TRBJ2-7

CDR3aa: CASSTGQGLLYEQYF
CDR3nt: TGTGCCAGCAGCACGGGACAGGGACTCCTCTACGAGCAGTACTTC
d_gene: -
v_gene: TRBV21-1
abundance: many
len: 15
j_gene: TRBJ2-7

CDR3aa: CASSYSKGWKTEAFF
CDR3nt: TGTGCCAGCAGTTACTCGAAAGGCTGGAAAACTGAAGCTTTCTTT
d_gene: -
v_gene: TRBV6-5
abundance: -
len: 15
j_gene: TRBJ1-1